Below are 14 T cell receptor beta chains sequenced from a single sample in a study of beta chain features in type 1 diabetes. Reverse transcription of all isolated RNA meant that expressed TCRB transcripts were sequenced. Using immunoSEQ multiplex PCR, the repertoire was profiled, and TCRdb retains in-frame clones only, with some absent. The repertoire consists of 330,000 or so clones, with about 20% occurring once and the leading ten covering roughly 0.045%. The sample taken for sequencing was naive CD4+ T cells from blood. All receptors derive from a woman aged 18-29 years in good health.

In this sample, this clone turned up a few times. This rearrangement joins TRBV19 to TRBJ1-1; D is possibly TRBD1 (5 bases). The V end lost 6 bases, the J end lost 2 bases, and 10 bases lay between the germline ends. Germline CDR1 LNHDA, CDR2 SQIVND (reference sequence). This CDR3 spans 13 amino acids. The CDR3: CASRSTVNTEAFF. The CDR3 DNA is TGTGCCAGTAGGTCGACAGTAAACACTGAAGCTTTCTTT.

In its sample, this clone was seen once. The chain combines TRBV9 with TRBJ2-3; D unclear. Germline CDR1 is SGDLS and CDR2 is YYNGEE. This CDR3 has 16 residues. The V and J ends lost 1 base and 0 bases respectively, with 12 bases between them. CDR3 sequence: CASSVRGSYSTDTQYF. The CDR3 nucleotides read TGTGCCAGCAGCGTACGAGGTTCCTATAGCACAGATACGCAGTATTTT.

This clone was found a few times. The chain is built from TRBV10-3 and TRBJ1-3, with TRBD1 identical over 8 bases. The CDR3 extends over 15 amino acids. Germline loops: CDR1 ENHRY, CDR2 SYGVKD. The V and J ends lost 6 bases and 2 bases, in that order; junction bases with no gene match: 6. The CDR3 sequence: CAIRGDRGTGNTIYF. CDR3 DNA: TGTGCCATCAGGGGAGACAGGGGAACTGGAAACACCATATATTTT.

This clone was observed once. This chain joins TRBV7-8 and TRBJ2-1; TRBD2 matches 12 bases. The CDR3 extends over 13 amino acids. V shed 8 bases and J 6 bases; nucleotides not matched to a gene: 2. Germline values: CDR1 SGHVS, CDR2 FQNEAQ. The CDR3 DNA reads as TGTGCCAGCTCGGGACTAGCGGGCAATGAGCAGTTCTTC. It yields the protein CASSGLAGNEQFF.

This clone was seen more than once but under ten times. The rearrangement joins TRBV11-2 to TRBJ2-1, with D hard to call. The germline gives CDR1 SGHAT, CDR2 FQNNGV. The CDR3 is 13 amino acids. The V and J ends lost 3 bases and 7 bases respectively, with 10 bases between them. Here the CDR3 DNA reads TGTGCCAGCAGCTTCGAGCCCCGGAATGAGCAGTTCTTC. Amino acid sequence: CASSFEPRNEQFF.

The sample holds a few counts of this clone. The V call is TRBV7-2, the J call TRBJ2-1; 8 nucleotides agree with TRBD2. This CDR3 comprises 13 residues. J was trimmed by 8 bases and V by 6 bases; bases with no gene match: 6. The germline V gene has CDR1 SGHTA and CDR2 FQGNSA. For the CDR3, the DNA is TGTGCCAGCAGTCGGGGGGGCCACGATGAGCAGTTCTTC. This codes for CASSRGGHDEQFF.

This sequence joins TRBV7-3 and TRBJ1-2, with unresolved D. This CDR3 is built from 15 residues. Germline lookup yields CDR1 SGHTA and CDR2 FQGTGA. The V end was cut by 1 base, the J end by 0 bases, with 9 bases between. CDR3 sequence (DNA): TGTGCCAGCAGCTTAAGGCCGGGATCTAACTATGGCTACACCTTC. It specifies CASSLRPGSNYGYTF.

The sample holds a few counts of this clone. This chain links TRBV27 with TRBJ1-5, with D perhaps TRBD1 (6 bases). V lost 9 bases and J 6 bases, leaving 12 bases between the germline ends. Per the germline V gene, CDR1 is MNHEY and CDR2 is SMNVEV (reference sequence). CDR3 length equals 12 residues. The CDR3 region is CASRGLPQPQHF. As DNA, the CDR3 is TGTGCCAGTAGGGGGTTACCTCAGCCCCAGCATTTT.

This clone was picked up a small number of times. Here the CDR3 reads CASTPRGTGTDTQYF. The CDR3 region has the DNA TGTGCCAGCACCCCTCGGGGAACTGGCACAGATACGCAGTATTTT. This chain joins TRBV7-8 and TRBJ2-3; D is possibly TRBD2 (5 bases). Germline V gives CDR1 SGHVS, CDR2 FQNEAQ. The CDR3 has 15 amino acids. The V end lost 7 bases, the J end lost 1 base, and 15 bases lay between the germline ends.

The chain is built from TRBV9 and TRBJ1-4; D possibly corresponds to TRBD1 (6 bases). V shed 3 bases and J shed 3 bases, with 12 bases lying between them. The CDR3 spans 15 residues. Germline loops: CDR1 SGDLS, CDR2 YYNGEE. The CDR3 nucleotides are TGTGCCAGCAGCGCCCGGGGACAAGCTAATGAAAAACTGTTTTTT. Translating gives CASSARGQANEKLFF.

The chain has TRBV6-5 and TRBJ1-1; D not certain. The CDR3 extends over 13 amino acids. Per the germline V gene, CDR1 is MNHEY and CDR2 is SVGAGI. Trimming removed 6 bases at V and 5 bases at J, with 13 bases between. The CDR3 DNA is TGTGCCAGCAGCCTCAATCCGACAACTGAAGCTTTCTTT. It codes for CASSLNPTTEAFF.

This clone has only a few counts. The chain joins TRBV4-1 to TRBJ2-7, with D perhaps matching TRBD1 (6 bases). CDR3 length: 16 residues. V was pared by 2 bases and J by 7 bases, with 21 bases between. Germline V lookup: CDR1 MGHRA, CDR2 YSYEKL. CDR3 in DNA: TGCGCCAGCAGCCAATTCTTCGGGACACGGGGCAGTGAGCAGTACTTC. It codes for CASSQFFGTRGSEQYF.

This clone has more than one count but fewer than ten. The V gene is TRBV7-2, the J gene TRBJ2-1, with 9 bases matching TRBD1. The germline V gene has CDR1 SGHTA and CDR2 FQGNSA. J gave up 2 bases and V 2 bases, and 1 base lay outside the gene matches. The CDR3 is 15 amino acids. CDR3 DNA sequence: TGTGCCAGCAGCTTAAGACAGGGGGCCTACAATGAGCAGTTCTTC. It translates to CASSLRQGAYNEQFF.

This sequence joins TRBV18 and TRBJ2-5; D is uncertain. V was clipped by 6 bases and J by 0 bases, with 8 bases between them. Germline lookup yields CDR1 KGHSH and CDR2 LQKENI. This CDR3 has 13 residues. The CDR3 is CASSQTNQETQYF. CDR3 nucleotides: TGTGCCAGCTCCCAGACAAACCAAGAGACCCAGTACTTC.